The rows below give T cell receptor beta chains drawn from one sample of a study of Graves' ophthalmopathy and Graves' hyperthyroidism. Using its own MiXCR run on the multiplex PCR reads, TCRdb lists one record per CDR3 protein. Of hundreds of thousands of distinct CDR3 sequences in the sample, 13% to 15% were seen once. Sequencing input: blood. All receptors come from a young woman with Graves' ophthalmopathy. The CDR3 runs from the conserved cysteine through the conserved F or W. D genes are given only for firm matches. Size is omitted from some rows. Given values are once, few, many or a class for expanded clones.

clone size: many
V gene: TRBV28
D gene: NA
J gene: TRBJ1-1
CDR3 protein: CASSLLGSLGDTEAFF
CDR3 DNA: TGTGCCAGCAGTTTACTGGGCAGTCTCGGAGACACTGAAGCTTTCTTT

clone size: few
V gene: TRBV27
D gene: NA
J gene: TRBJ2-2
CDR3 protein: CASSLSLLGAGELFF
CDR3 DNA: TGTGCCAGCAGTTTATCATTATTAGGGGCCGGGGAGCTGTTTTTT

clone size: many
V gene: TRBV20-1
D gene: TRBD2
J gene: TRBJ2-3
CDR3 protein: CSASGRAPDTQYF
CDR3 DNA: TGCAGTGCTAGCGGGAGGGCCCCAGATACGCAGTATTTT

clone size: few
V gene: TRBV20-1
D gene: NA
J gene: TRBJ2-7
CDR3 protein: CSARRDTGSGYEQYF
CDR3 DNA: TGCAGTGCTAGGAGGGACACCGGCAGTGGTTACGAGCAGTACTTC

clone size: many
V gene: TRBV20-1
D gene: NA
J gene: TRBJ1-5
CDR3 protein: CSARGQNQPQHF
CDR3 DNA: TGCAGTGCTAGAGGGCAAAATCAGCCCCAGCATTTT

clone size: many
V gene: TRBV6-5
D gene: NA
J gene: TRBJ1-1
CDR3 protein: CASSSAGIGTFF
CDR3 DNA: TGTGCCAGCAGTTCCGCGGGTATCGGGACTTTCTTT

clone size: many
V gene: TRBV6-1
D gene: NA
J gene: TRBJ2-7
CDR3 protein: CASREGQWPHEQYF
CDR3 DNA: TGTGCCAGCAGGGAGGGACAATGGCCCCACGAGCAGTACTTC

clone size: few
V gene: TRBV28
D gene: TRBD1
J gene: TRBJ1-5
CDR3 protein: CASNNRGRGNQPQHF
CDR3 DNA: TGTGCCAGCAACAACAGGGGGCGCGGGAATCAGCCCCAGCATTTT

clone size: many
V gene: TRBV5-8
D gene: TRBD2
J gene: TRBJ2-2
CDR3 protein: CASSLVGLATGELFF
CDR3 DNA: TGTGCCAGCAGCTTGGTCGGACTAGCGACCGGGGAGCTGTTTTTT

clone size: NA
V gene: TRBV2
D gene: TRBD1
J gene: TRBJ2-3
CDR3 protein: CASRSGQGLSDTQYF
CDR3 DNA: TGTGCCAGCAGGAGCGGACAGGGCTTATCAGATACGCAGTATTTT

clone size: many
V gene: TRBV5-5
D gene: NA
J gene: TRBJ1-1
CDR3 protein: CASSSYLNTEAFF
CDR3 DNA: TGTGCCAGCAGCTCATACCTGAACACTGAAGCTTTCTTT

clone size: many
V gene: TRBV28
D gene: NA
J gene: TRBJ2-7
CDR3 protein: CASRAAFGVYSYEQYF
CDR3 DNA: TGTGCCAGCAGGGCGGCGTTCGGCGTTTACTCCTACGAGCAGTACTTC

clone size: many
V gene: TRBV29-1
D gene: NA
J gene: TRBJ2-7
CDR3 protein: CSVVQYPYEQYF
CDR3 DNA: TGCAGCGTTGTACAGTATCCGTACGAGCAGTACTTC

clone size: few
V gene: TRBV12-3/TRBV12-4
D gene: NA
J gene: TRBJ1-1
CDR3 protein: CASVLETDGEAFF
CDR3 DNA: TGTGCCAGCGTTCTCGAGACCGACGGGGAAGCTTTCTTT

clone size: NA
V gene: TRBV19
D gene: NA
J gene: TRBJ2-7
CDR3 protein: CASTAGRTPNEQYF
CDR3 DNA: TGTGCCAGTACCGCCGGGCGGACCCCTAATGAGCAGTACTTC

clone size: NA
V gene: TRBV12-3/TRBV12-4
D gene: TRBD1
J gene: TRBJ1-2
CDR3 protein: CASRRQGRGYGYTF
CDR3 DNA: TGTGCCAGCAGGAGACAGGGTCGAGGCTATGGCTACACCTTC

clone size: NA
V gene: TRBV12-3/TRBV12-4
D gene: TRBD1
J gene: TRBJ1-2
CDR3 protein: CASSHPGQGLSGYTF
CDR3 DNA: TGTGCCAGCAGTCACCCGGGACAGGGGTTGAGCGGCTACACCTTC

clone size: many
V gene: TRBV12-3/TRBV12-4
D gene: TRBD2
J gene: TRBJ2-7
CDR3 protein: CASSPPGLANEQYF
CDR3 DNA: TGTGCCAGCAGTCCCCCGGGACTAGCGAACGAGCAGTACTTC

clone size: many
V gene: TRBV19
D gene: TRBD1
J gene: TRBJ2-7
CDR3 protein: CASSIKGANVHEQYF
CDR3 DNA: TGTGCCAGTAGTATCAAGGGGGCGAACGTTCACGAGCAGTACTTC

clone size: many
V gene: TRBV6-1
D gene: NA
J gene: TRBJ1-6
CDR3 protein: CASSLMSLYNSPLHF
CDR3 DNA: TGTGCCAGCAGCCTGATGTCACTCTATAATTCACCCCTCCACTTT

clone size: many
V gene: TRBV14
D gene: TRBD1
J gene: TRBJ2-7
CDR3 protein: CASSQASWDRTYEQYF
CDR3 DNA: TGTGCCAGCAGCCAAGCAAGTTGGGACAGGACCTACGAGCAGTACTTC

clone size: NA
V gene: TRBV30
D gene: NA
J gene: TRBJ2-7
CDR3 protein: CAWSLNSYEQYF
CDR3 DNA: TGTGCCTGGAGTCTCAACTCCTACGAGCAGTACTTC

clone size: many
V gene: TRBV5-1
D gene: NA
J gene: TRBJ1-1
CDR3 protein: CASNHRPGGDTEAFF
CDR3 DNA: TGCGCCAGCAACCACCGTCCAGGTGGTGACACTGAAGCTTTCTTT

clone size: NA
V gene: TRBV30
D gene: NA
J gene: TRBJ2-7
CDR3 protein: CAWTRDSAGQYF
CDR3 DNA: TGTGCCTGGACTCGGGACTCCGCCGGGCAGTACTTC

clone size: many
V gene: TRBV7-8
D gene: NA
J gene: TRBJ1-1
CDR3 protein: CASSRTGTEAFF
CDR3 DNA: TGTGCCAGCAGCCGGACGGGCACTGAAGCTTTCTTT

clone size: many
V gene: TRBV12-3/TRBV12-4
D gene: TRBD1
J gene: TRBJ1-2
CDR3 protein: CASSFGSGGRGYTF
CDR3 DNA: TGTGCCAGCAGCTTCGGGTCAGGGGGTCGGGGCTACACCTTC